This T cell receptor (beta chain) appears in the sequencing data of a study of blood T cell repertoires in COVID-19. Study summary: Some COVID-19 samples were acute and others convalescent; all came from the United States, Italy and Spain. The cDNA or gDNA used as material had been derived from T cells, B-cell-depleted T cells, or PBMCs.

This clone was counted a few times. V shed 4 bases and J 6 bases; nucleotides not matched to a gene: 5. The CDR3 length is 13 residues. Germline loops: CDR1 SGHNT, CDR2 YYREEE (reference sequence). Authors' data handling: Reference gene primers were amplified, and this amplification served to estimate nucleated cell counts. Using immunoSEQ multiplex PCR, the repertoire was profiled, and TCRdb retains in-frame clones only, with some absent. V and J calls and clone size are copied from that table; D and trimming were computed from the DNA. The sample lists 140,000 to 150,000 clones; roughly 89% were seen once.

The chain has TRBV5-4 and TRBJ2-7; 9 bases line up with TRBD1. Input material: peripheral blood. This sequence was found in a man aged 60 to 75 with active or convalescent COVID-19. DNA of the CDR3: TGTGCCAGCAGCCGGGGACAGGGCGGCGAGCAGTACTTC. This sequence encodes CASSRGQGGEQYF.